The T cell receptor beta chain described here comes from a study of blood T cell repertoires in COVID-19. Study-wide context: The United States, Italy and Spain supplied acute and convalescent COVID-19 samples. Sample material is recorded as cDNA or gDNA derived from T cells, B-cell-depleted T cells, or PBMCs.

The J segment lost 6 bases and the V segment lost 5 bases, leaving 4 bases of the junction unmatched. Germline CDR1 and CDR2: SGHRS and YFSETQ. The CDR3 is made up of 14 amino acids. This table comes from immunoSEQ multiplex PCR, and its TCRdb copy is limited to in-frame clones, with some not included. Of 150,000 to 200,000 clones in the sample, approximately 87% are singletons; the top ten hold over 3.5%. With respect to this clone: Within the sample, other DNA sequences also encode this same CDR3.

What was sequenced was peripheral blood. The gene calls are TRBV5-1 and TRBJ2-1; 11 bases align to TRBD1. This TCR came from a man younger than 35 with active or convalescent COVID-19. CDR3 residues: CASRTGTGGNEQFF. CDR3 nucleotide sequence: TGCGCCAGCAGAACCGGGACAGGGGGCAATGAGCAGTTCTTC.